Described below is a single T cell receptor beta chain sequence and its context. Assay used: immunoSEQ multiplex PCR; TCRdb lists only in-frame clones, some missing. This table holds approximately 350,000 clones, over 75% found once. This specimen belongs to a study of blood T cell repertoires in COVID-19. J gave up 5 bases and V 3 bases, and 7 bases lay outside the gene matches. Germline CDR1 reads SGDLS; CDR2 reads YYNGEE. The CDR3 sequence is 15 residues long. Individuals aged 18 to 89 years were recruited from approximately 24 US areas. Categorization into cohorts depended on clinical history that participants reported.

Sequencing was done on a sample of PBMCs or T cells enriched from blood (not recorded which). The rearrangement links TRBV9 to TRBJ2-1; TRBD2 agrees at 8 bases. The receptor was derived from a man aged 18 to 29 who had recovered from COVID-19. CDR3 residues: CASSDGTRKNNEQFF. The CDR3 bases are TGTGCCAGCAGCGATGGGACTAGAAAAAACAATGAGCAGTTCTTC.